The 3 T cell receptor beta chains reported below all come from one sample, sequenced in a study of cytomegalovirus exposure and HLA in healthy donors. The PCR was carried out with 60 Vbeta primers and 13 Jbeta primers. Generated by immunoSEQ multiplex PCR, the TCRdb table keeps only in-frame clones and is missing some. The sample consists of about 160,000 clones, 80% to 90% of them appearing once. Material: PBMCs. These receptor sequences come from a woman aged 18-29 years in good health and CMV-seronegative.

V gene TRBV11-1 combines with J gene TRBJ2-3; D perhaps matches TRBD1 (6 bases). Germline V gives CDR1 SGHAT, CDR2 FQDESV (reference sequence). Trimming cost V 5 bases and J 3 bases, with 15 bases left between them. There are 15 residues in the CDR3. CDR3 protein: CASSKLDQGTDTQYF. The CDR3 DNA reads TGTGCCAGCAGCAAACTGGATCAGGGGACAGATACGCAGTATTTT.

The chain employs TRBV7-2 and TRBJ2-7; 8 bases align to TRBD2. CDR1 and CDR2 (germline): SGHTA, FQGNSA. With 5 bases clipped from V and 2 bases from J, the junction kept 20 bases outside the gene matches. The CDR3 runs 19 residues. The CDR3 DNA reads TGTGCCAGCAGCCGATCATTGTTGGGGGGCGGGGGGTCCGCCTACGAGCAGTACTTC. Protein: CASSRSLLGGGGSAYEQYF.

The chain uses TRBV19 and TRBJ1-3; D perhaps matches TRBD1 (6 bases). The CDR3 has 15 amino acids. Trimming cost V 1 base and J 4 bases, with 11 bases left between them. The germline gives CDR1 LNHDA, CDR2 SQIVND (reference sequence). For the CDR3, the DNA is TGTGCCAGTAGTATAGCAACAGGGCCCGGAAACACCATATATTTT. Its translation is CASSIATGPGNTIYF.